This paragraph reports one T cell receptor (beta chain). Its antigen is still unknown. Per-nucleotide qualities are absent, and no much larger clonotype sits a single base away. TCRbeta CDR3 regions were amplified from genomic DNA using the immunoSEQ Assay, a bias-controlled multiplex PCR. The published analysis was carried out like this. The number of nucleated cells in each sample was estimated from the amplification of reference gene primers within the assay. Sequence reads were collapsed and filtered to measure the absolute abundance of every unique TCRbeta CDR3 rearrangement. For each sample, productive Simpson clonality was calculated as the square root of Simpson's diversity index over productive rearrangements. TCRdb limited this immuneACCESS table to in-frame rearrangements with V and J called. A share of clones is missing; checked studies link under half to unresolved V genes, and the rest is unexplained. The V and J calls and the clone size are those of that table, but D and trimming were determined from the DNA. The sample table holds about 75,000 clones, of which 80% to 90% were seen once. The ten top clones hold 6% to 7% of the sample.

The collaborating institutions used their own protocols to collect whole blood in K2EDTA tubes. For TCRbeta analysis, collaborator samples were shipped as frozen whole blood, as isolated PBMCs, or as DNA extracted from either sample type. This entry belongs to a study of blood T cell repertoires in COVID-19 (dated by TCRdb to the early 2020s). For the wider study: Collaborator samples came from the United States, Italy and Spain and covered acute and convalescent phases of COVID-19. The dataset comprised deeply sampled blood TCRbeta repertoires from subjects exposed to, actively infected with, or recovered from COVID-19. The prospective study material was composed of cDNA or gDNA derived from T cells, B-cell-depleted T cells, or PBMCs. The repertoires were released in a freely available public database meant as a resource for research on the immune response to SARS-CoV-2. The sample metadata nearly always contained a de-identified subject ID, COVID-19 status, age in years and sex. HLA class I and class II types, where available, came from metadata supplied by the sample provider rather than from assay-based typing. The samples were drawn from the first 160 participants of the ongoing ImmuneRACE study and from 950 to 1,500 subjects provided by 6 global collaborators.

What the study reported, not specific to this receptor: The amount of clinical and demographic metadata varied by source and participant and was provided uncurated.

This clonotype originated in a woman between 50 and 59 years old with acute or convalescent COVID-19. The sample taken for sequencing was peripheral blood.

The sequence in DNA is TGTGCCAGCAGCCAAGCAGGGACAGCGGGAGGAACCGGGGAGCTGTTTTTT. The resulting protein is CASSQAGTAGGTGELFF. Recombination linked TRBV4-2 to TRBJ2-2, with TRBD2 matching 9 junction bases. Ends trimmed: V by 1 base, J by 5 bases; bases unmatched to a gene: 8. From a lookup of the germline V gene, CDR1 and CDR2 are LGHNA and YNFKEQ. Inclusive of the bounding cysteine and phenylalanine, the CDR3 is 17 residues long. The DNA shown is the 51-base CDR3, in frame from base 1.